This T cell receptor (beta chain) was identified in a study of TIL therapy for anti-PD-1-resistant metastatic lung cancer. Study overall: Most patients had lung adenocarcinoma. General observations from the study: Treatment-naive, never-smoker and oncogene-addicted patients were overrepresented in this highly selected cohort.

Time point given: pre-treatment sample, taken before nivolumab and TIL therapy. Most excised metastases sampled were pleural nodules or supraclavicular lymph nodes. V lost 5 bases and J lost 5; bases outside the gene matches: 8. This CDR3 comprises 15 residues. Germline assignment: CDR1 MNHNY and CDR2 SVGAGI (reference sequence). The immunoSEQ assay was v3. Survey-level samples got 2 million to 2.5 million read pairs; deep-level samples got 5-6 million. The data were produced by immunoSEQ multiplex PCR, yet TCRdb's version contains in-frame clones alone and is incomplete. The profile covers 50,000 or so clones, with less than 75% appearing a single time and more than 5% taken by the ten largest. This clone came up a few times. Its specificity is unknown.

This chain uses TRBV6-6 with TRBJ2-5, with 10 bases fitting TRBD2. Sequenced material: tumor tissue, taken at baseline. This TCR came from a person between 25 and 80 years old with non-small cell lung cancer. CDR3 protein: CASSGSGGALETQYF. The DNA of the CDR3 is TGTGCCAGCAGTGGAAGCGGGGGGGCCCTTGAGACCCAGTACTTC.